A single sample gave rise to the 22 T cell receptor beta chains below, sequenced in a study of blood T cell repertoires in COVID-19. Method: immunoSEQ multiplex PCR; TCRdb's copy keeps in-frame clones and lacks some. Of around 310,000 clones in the sample, 85% to 90% were seen once. The sequencing sample was made of peripheral blood. All receptors derive from a woman aged 40 to 50 with COVID-19, enrolled during active disease.

The gene calls are TRBV18 and TRBJ2-2, with D possibly matching TRBD1 (5 bases). Trimming cost V 2 bases and J 4 bases, with 14 bases left between them. The CDR3 extends over 16 amino acids. Looked up from germline, CDR1 is KGHSH and CDR2 is LQKENI. CDR3 in DNA: TGTGCCAGCTCACCAAACCAGGGTATGGGCACCGGGGAGCTGTTTTTT. It is translated as CASSPNQGMGTGELFF.

The J gene is TRBJ1-1, the V gene TRBV6-5; D gene uncertain. Germline CDR1 and CDR2: MNHEY and SVGAGI. The CDR3 length is 15 residues. Trimming took off 2 bases at V and 3 bases at J, with 13 bases between the two ends. The CDR3 reads CASSYGRAKDTEAFF. The DNA for the CDR3 is TGTGCCAGCAGTTACGGGCGCGCGAAGGACACTGAAGCTTTCTTT.

Turning to this clone: The sample carries other DNA sequences with the same CDR3. This sequence joins TRBV30 and TRBJ1-5; D perhaps matches TRBD1 (5 bases). Trimming removed 0 bases at V and 4 bases at J, with 7 bases between. Germline V gene sequence: CDR1 GTSNPN, CDR2 SVGIG (reference sequence). This CDR3 spans 13 amino acids. For the CDR3, the DNA is TGTGCCTGGAGTGTACAGGCAAATCAGCCCCAGCATTTT. It specifies CAWSVQANQPQHF.

V gene TRBV6-5 combines with J gene TRBJ1-3; the D gene is possibly TRBD1 (5 bases). Germline CDR1 is MNHEY and CDR2 is SVGAGI. Trimming stripped 6 bases from V and 0 bases from J, with 9 bases between. The CDR3 totals 14 residues. CDR3 region: CASSLRASGNTIYF. The CDR3 DNA sequence: TGTGCCAGCAGCCTCAGGGCCTCTGGAAACACCATATATTTT.

V and J are TRBV7-9 and TRBJ2-2; a weak D match, TRBD1 (6 bases). The CDR3 extends over 14 amino acids. Trimming removed 7 bases at V and 3 bases at J, with 12 bases between. Germline V gene data show CDR1 as SEHNR and CDR2 as FQNEAQ (reference sequence). CDR3 amino acids: CASKSGADTGELFF. CDR3 DNA sequence: TGTGCCAGCAAATCAGGGGCGGACACCGGGGAGCTGTTTTTT. The full variable domain, with the rest looked up from reference TRBV7-9 and TRBJ2-2, is DTGVSQNPRHKITKRGQNVTFRCDPISEHNRLYWYRQTLGQGPEFLTYFQNEAQLEKSRLLSDRFSAERPKGSFSTLEIQRTEQGDSAMYLCASKSGADTGELFFGEGSRLTVL.

The chain is built from TRBV6-2 or TRBV6-3 and TRBJ2-7; 10 bases map to TRBD1. This CDR3 contains 16 residues. Germline V lookup: CDR1 MNHEY, CDR2 SVGEGT. After removal of 2 bases from V and 3 bases from J, the junction contained 7 bases not matched to a gene. The CDR3 is CASSYGGTGDFYEQYF. The DNA of the CDR3 is TGTGCCAGCAGTTACGGGGGGACAGGGGATTTCTACGAGCAGTACTTC.

The chain links TRBV7-2 to TRBJ1-4; 10 bases agree with TRBD1. Germline V gene data show CDR1 as SGHTA and CDR2 as FQGNSA. CDR3 length: 15 residues. V shed 3 bases, J shed 8 bases, and the junction held 6 bases outside the gene matches. The CDR3 reads CASSLKGTGDEKLFF. The CDR3 nucleotides are TGTGCCAGCAGCTTGAAGGGGACAGGGGACGAAAAACTGTTTTTT. The entire variable domain, with the rest obtained from reference TRBV7-2 and TRBJ1-4, is as follows: GAGVSQSPSNKVTEKGKDVELRCDPISGHTALYWYRQSLGQGLEFLIYFQGNSAPDKSGLPSDRFSAERTGGSVSTLTIQRTQQEDSAVYLCASSLKGTGDEKLFFGSGTQLSVL.

This clone was seen once. DNA for the CDR3: TGCGCCAGCAGCCCGCGAACCAGGACCTCAGGGGGCTCTGACGAGCAGTACTTC. As protein: CASSPRTRTSGGSDEQYF. This chain links TRBV4-1 with TRBJ2-7, with 8 nucleotides matching TRBD1. CDR3 length: 18 amino acids. Per germline, CDR1 MGHRA and CDR2 YSYEKL. V was clipped by 4 bases and J by 5 bases; unmatched bases: 19.

The CDR3 here is CASSQGDRGQPQHF. The CDR3 region has the DNA TGTGCCAGCAGCCAAGGGGACAGGGGGCAGCCCCAGCATTTT. The gene calls are TRBV3-1 (or the pseudogene TRBV3-2) and TRBJ1-5; 11 bases align to TRBD1. Germline V CDR1 and CDR2: LGHDT, YNNKEL (reference sequence). The CDR3 has 14 amino acids. The J segment lost 7 bases and the V segment lost 1 base, leaving 0 bases of the junction unmatched.

The gene calls are TRBV27 and TRBJ1-5; 7 bases map to TRBD1. The CDR3 loop spans 16 amino acids. The trim removed 4 bases at V and 7 bases at J, leaving 13 bases unmatched. Germline V gene lookup returns CDR1 MNHEY and CDR2 SMNVEV (reference sequence). The CDR3 DNA reads as TGTGCCAGCAGTTCCTTGGGACAGAGGACGGGACAGCCCCAGCATTTT. Protein: CASSSLGQRTGQPQHF.

The chain uses TRBV5-6 and TRBJ1-2; D might be TRBD1 (5 bases). V was cut by 2 bases and J by 5 bases, with 16 bases left in between. The germline V gene has CDR1 SGHDT and CDR2 YYEEEE. CDR3 size: 15 residues. The CDR3 region is CASSFSAGPGYGYTF. The DNA of the CDR3 is TGTGCCAGCAGCTTCTCGGCAGGGCCCGGGTATGGCTACACCTTC.

The chain has TRBV15 and TRBJ1-3, with D unresolved. Between the trimmed V and J ends, which lost 0 bases and 0 bases, there was a span of 12 bases. The CDR3 is 17 residues long. Per germline, CDR1 LNHNV and CDR2 YYDKDF (reference sequence). The CDR3 DNA is TGTGCCACCAGCAGAGATCTTGGTACATTCTCTGGAAACACCATATATTTT. This translates into CATSRDLGTFSGNTIYF.

The chain recombines TRBV7-2 with TRBJ1-6; weak D call: TRBD1 (6 bases). The CDR3 sequence is 18 residues long. V lost 4 bases to trimming and J lost 0 bases, with 16 bases between them. Germline CDR1 and CDR2: SGHTA and FQGNSA. Written as DNA, the CDR3 is TGTGCCAGCAGCTCCCCCGGGACAACCAGCTCCTATAATTCACCCCTCCACTTT. It yields the protein CASSSPGTTSSYNSPLHF.

The rearrangement joins TRBV10-3 to TRBJ2-2; TRBD2 matches 14 bases. This CDR3 has 18 residues. Germline assignment: CDR1 ENHRY and CDR2 SYGVKD. Germline trimming cut 10 bases from V and 0 bases from J; bases unmatched to any gene: 10. CDR3 bases: TGTGCCACTAGTCCCGGGACTAGCGGGAGACCGAACACCGGGGAGCTGTTTTTT. It is translated as CATSPGTSGRPNTGELFF.

The chain couples TRBV10-3 to TRBJ2-3; D unclear. The CDR3 has 16 residues. V lost 6 bases and J 2 bases, leaving 18 bases between the germline ends. Looked up from germline, CDR1 is ENHRY and CDR2 is SYGVKD. The CDR3 spells CAISPNRVRITDTQYF. In DNA, the CDR3 is TGTGCCATCAGCCCCAATCGAGTCAGGATCACAGATACGCAGTATTTT.

The genes are TRBV7-2 and TRBJ1-5; 8 positions agree with TRBD1. This CDR3 is 15 amino acids long. The germline gives CDR1 SGHTA, CDR2 FQGNSA. With 5 bases clipped from V and 3 bases from J, the junction kept 6 bases outside the gene matches. CDR3 sequence reads: CASSGQGLFNQPQHF. CDR3 DNA sequence: TGTGCCAGCAGCGGACAGGGTCTCTTCAATCAGCCCCAGCATTTT.

This sequence joins TRBV28 and TRBJ2-7; TRBD2 matches 10 bases. The CDR3 has 16 amino acids. CDR1 and CDR2 from the germline V gene are MDHEN and SYDVKM. The ends lost 6 bases at V and 7 bases at J; junction bases unmatched: 15. The CDR3 DNA is TGTGCCAGCAGCCCAGATAGCGGGAGGCTTAGTGGGGAGCAGTACTTC. It encodes CASSPDSGRLSGEQYF.

This sequence joins TRBV5-5 and TRBJ2-7; 10 bases line up with TRBD1. This CDR3 is 17 amino acids long. Germline assignment: CDR1 SGHKS and CDR2 YYEKEE (reference sequence). J gave up 3 bases and V 4 bases, and 13 bases lay outside the gene matches. CDR3 sequence (DNA): TGTGCCAGCAGCCCGGGACAGGGGTGGGTGCAAGTCTACGAGCAGTACTTC. It specifies CASSPGQGWVQVYEQYF.

V and J are TRBV19 and TRBJ2-2, with 10 positions matching TRBD1. CDR3 length: 15 amino acids. The V gene end was trimmed by 5 bases and the J gene end by 6 bases; junction bases not matched to a gene: 6. Germline-derived CDR1 and CDR2 are LNHDA and SQIVND (reference sequence). CDR3 sequence: CASSSLGQGAGELFF. The CDR3 nucleotides read TGTGCCAGTAGTTCCCTCGGACAGGGGGCCGGGGAGCTGTTTTTT.

The chain has TRBV15 and TRBJ2-7; a possible D gene is TRBD1 (5 bases). The germline V gene encodes CDR1 LNHNV and CDR2 YYDKDF (reference sequence). The CDR3 runs to 15 residues. The V end lost 0 bases, the J end lost 2 bases, and 11 bases lay between the germline ends. Here the CDR3 reads CATSREKGLPYEQYF. The CDR3 DNA sequence: TGTGCCACCAGCAGAGAGAAGGGGTTGCCCTACGAGCAGTACTTC.

V and J are TRBV6-1 and TRBJ2-2, with D possibly TRBD1 on 5 matching bases. This CDR3 spans 14 amino acids. CDR1 and CDR2 from the germline V gene are MNHNS and SASEGT. V was clipped by 3 bases and J by 5 bases, with 10 bases between them. The CDR3, as DNA: TGTGCCAGCAGTGAGGGGCTTGAAACCGGGGAGCTGTTTTTT. Its protein is CASSEGLETGELFF.

In DNA, the CDR3 is TGTGCCAGCACCTTAAGGACTAGCGGGAGGGCCGGCACCTACGAGCAGTACTTC. Translated, it gives CASTLRTSGRAGTYEQYF. The chain employs TRBV27 and TRBJ2-7; 15 bases line up with TRBD2. The germline V gene has CDR1 MNHEY and CDR2 SMNVEV (reference sequence). This CDR3 spans 18 amino acids. V was clipped by 7 bases and J by 2 bases; unmatched bases: 12.